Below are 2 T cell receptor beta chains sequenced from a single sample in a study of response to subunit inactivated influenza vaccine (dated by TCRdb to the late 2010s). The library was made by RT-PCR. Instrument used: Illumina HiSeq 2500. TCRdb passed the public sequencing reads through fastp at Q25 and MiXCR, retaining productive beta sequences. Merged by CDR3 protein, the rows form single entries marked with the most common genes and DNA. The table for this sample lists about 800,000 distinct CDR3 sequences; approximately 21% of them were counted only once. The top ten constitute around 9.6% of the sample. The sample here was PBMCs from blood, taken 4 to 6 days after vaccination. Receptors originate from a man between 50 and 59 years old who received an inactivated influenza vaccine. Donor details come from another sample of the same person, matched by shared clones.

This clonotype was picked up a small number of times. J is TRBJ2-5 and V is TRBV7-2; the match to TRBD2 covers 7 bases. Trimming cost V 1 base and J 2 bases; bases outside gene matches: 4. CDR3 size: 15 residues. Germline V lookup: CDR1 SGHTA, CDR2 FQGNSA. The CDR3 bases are TGTGCCAGCAGCTTAGTGGCTAGCGGTCAAGAGACCCAGTACTTC. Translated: CASSLVASGQETQYF.

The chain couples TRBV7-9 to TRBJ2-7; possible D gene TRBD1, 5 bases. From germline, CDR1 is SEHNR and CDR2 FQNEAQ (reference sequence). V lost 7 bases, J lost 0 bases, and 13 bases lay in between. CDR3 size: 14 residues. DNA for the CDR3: TGTGCCAGCACCGCCACAGGAACCTCCTACGAGCAGTACTTC. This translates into CASTATGTSYEQYF.